Each of the 27 T cell receptor beta chains below was sequenced from the same sample in a study of CD8+ T cells in alopecia areata (dated by TCRdb to the late 2010s). The treatment or condition label corresponds to: oral pan-JAK inhibitor, 5-10 mg twice daily. Library prep was done by the immunoSEQ multiplex PCR assay. To provide template for TCR sequencing, every sample had RNA extracted and reverse transcribed into cDNA. TCRdb obtained this table from immuneACCESS and retained in-frame rearrangements with V and J assigned. These tables miss some clones; where compared with another copy, unresolved V genes account for less than half of the shortfall, and the remainder is unexplained. Recorded for this sample are around 190,000 clones; roughly 70% of them occurred a single time. About 1.3% of the sample comes from the top ten. Source: CD4+ T cells sorted from blood, taken around week 49, from a patient treated with tofacitinib. Receptor source: a human donor with alopecia areata.

The chain is built from TRBV29-1 and TRBJ2-5; D gene unclear. CDR1 is SQVTM and CDR2 is ANQGSEA in the germline V gene. CDR3 length: 13 residues. V dropped 8 bases and J dropped 0 bases, with 13 bases sitting between them. CDR3 DNA sequence: TGCAGCCTGCGGCTTCCGTACCAAGAGACCCAGTACTTC. Amino acid sequence: CSLRLPYQETQYF. Supplemented by reference TRBV29-1 and TRBJ2-5, the full variable domain reads SAVISQKPSRDICQRGTSLTIQCQVDSQVTMMFWYRQQPGQSLTLIATANQGSEATYESGFVIDKFPISRPNLTFSTLTVSNMSPEDSSIYLCSLRLPYQETQYFGPGTRLLVL.

This chain connects TRBV29-1 to TRBJ2-3; the D is unclear. Trimming took off 7 bases at V and 0 bases at J, with 14 bases between the two ends. CDR3 size: 14 residues. The germline V gene has CDR1 SQVTM and CDR2 ANQGSEA. Here the CDR3 reads CSAGPPGSTDTQYF. CDR3 bases: TGCAGCGCCGGCCCTCCTGGCAGCACAGATACGCAGTATTTT.

A single count supports this clone. The rearrangement joins TRBV30 to TRBJ1-6; perhaps TRBD1 as D (6 bases). The V end was cut by 2 bases, the J end by 8 bases, with 10 bases between. This CDR3 is built from 13 residues. From germline, CDR1 is GTSNPN and CDR2 SVGIG (reference sequence). The CDR3 sequence: CAWSPGQYSPLHF. The CDR3 DNA reads as TGTGCCTGGAGTCCCGGACAGTATTCACCCCTCCACTTT.

This chain links TRBV29-1 with TRBJ1-2; tentative D call: TRBD1 (6 bases). Germline CDR1 and CDR2: SQVTM and ANQGSEA. The CDR3 is 12 residues long. V dropped 4 bases and J dropped 0 bases, with 6 bases sitting between them. CDR3 residues: CSVGTANYGYTF. The CDR3 bases are TGCAGCGTTGGGACAGCTAACTATGGCTACACCTTC.

This clone appeared many times. This chain connects TRBV7-9 to TRBJ2-7; no reliable D call. CDR3 length equals 12 residues. V was trimmed by 5 bases and J by 7 bases, leaving 12 bases between them. Germline values: CDR1 SEHNR, CDR2 FQNEAQ (reference sequence). Here the CDR3 reads CASSPDQFEQYF. The CDR3 DNA reads as TGTGCCAGCAGCCCCGACCAATTTGAGCAGTACTTC.

The V gene is TRBV27, the J gene TRBJ2-5; D assignment may be TRBD1 or TRBD2 (5 bases each). V was clipped by 5 bases and J by 5 bases, with 15 bases between them. Germline CDR1 and CDR2: MNHEY and SMNVEV (reference sequence). CDR3 size: 14 residues. CDR3 region: CASSRPGQLETQYF. DNA of the CDR3: TGTGCCAGCAGTCGTCCGGGGCAGTTGGAGACCCAGTACTTC.

This chain connects TRBV29-1 to TRBJ2-3; D not resolved. Trimming left V 1 base short and J 5 bases short, with 1 base between. CDR3 length equals 10 residues. CDR1 and CDR2 from the germline V gene are SQVTM and ANQGSEA. The CDR3 spells CSVEGDTQYF. The DNA for the CDR3 is TGCAGCGTTGAAGGAGATACGCAGTATTTT.

The chain couples TRBV29-1 to TRBJ2-7; D ambiguous. CDR1 and CDR2 (germline): SQVTM, ANQGSEA. CDR3 size: 12 residues. V was trimmed by 4 bases and J by 0 bases, leaving 7 bases between them. For the CDR3, the DNA is TGCAGCGTTGTAAGCGACTCCTACGAGCAGTACTTC. The encoded protein is CSVVSDSYEQYF.

The genes are TRBV27 and TRBJ1-1, with a tentative D call TRBD1 (6 bases). The germline gives CDR1 MNHEY, CDR2 SMNVEV (reference sequence). Trimming took off 6 bases at V and 4 bases at J, with 15 bases between the two ends. The CDR3 sequence is 14 residues long. The CDR3 sequence: CASSPRQVATEAFF. For the CDR3, the DNA is TGTGCCAGCAGCCCTAGACAGGTCGCCACTGAAGCTTTCTTT.

The chain has TRBV5-1 and TRBJ1-1, with no clear D. Germline V gene sequence: CDR1 SGHRS, CDR2 YFSETQ. Trimming took 0 bases from V and 11 from J, leaving 14 bases between them. The CDR3 runs to 13 residues. The CDR3 here is CASSLDTLQAAFF. The CDR3 bases are TGCGCCAGCAGCTTGGATACCCTCCAGGCGGCTTTCTTT.

V and J are TRBV27 and TRBJ2-2, with D maybe TRBD2 (5 bases). V gave up 7 bases and J gave up 3 bases, with 15 bases separating them. Germline loops: CDR1 MNHEY, CDR2 SMNVEV (reference sequence). This CDR3 comprises 15 residues. CDR3 DNA: TGTGCCAGCACCCGGGGAGTTTTCGACACCGGGGAGCTGTTTTTT. This codes for CASTRGVFDTGELFF.

This clone was recorded at least ten times. CDR3 DNA: TGTGCCAGTAAATCCCCGGCGGGGACGAATCAGCCCCAGCATTTT. Residues: CASKSPAGTNQPQHF. The rearrangement joins TRBV19 to TRBJ1-5, with D perhaps TRBD1 (5 bases). Germline CDR1 LNHDA, CDR2 SQIVND (reference sequence). The CDR3 loop spans 15 amino acids. The ends were cut back, 7 bases at V and 4 bases at J, with 17 bases in the middle.

The chain has TRBV28 and TRBJ2-7; a weak D match, TRBD2 (6 bases). The CDR3 totals 16 residues. The V and J ends lost 5 bases and 0 bases respectively, with 17 bases between them. Germline-derived CDR1 and CDR2 are MDHEN and SYDVKM. The CDR3 loop is CASSPAGTSSSYEQYF. Written as DNA, the CDR3 is TGTGCCAGCAGTCCCGCCGGGACTTCGAGCTCCTACGAGCAGTACTTC.

The V and J genes are TRBV5-6 and TRBJ1-2; tentative D call: TRBD1 (5 bases). Germline V gene lookup returns CDR1 SGHDT and CDR2 YYEEEE. The V end lost 4 bases, the J end lost 0 bases, and 10 bases lay between the germline ends. This CDR3 region has 14 residues. In nucleotides, the CDR3 is TGTGCCAGCAGCCGATCAGGGACTAACTATGGCTACACCTTC. This sequence encodes CASSRSGTNYGYTF.

The chain combines TRBV30 with TRBJ2-7, with D perhaps given as TRBD1 or TRBD2 (5 bases each). Trimming removed 2 bases at V and 3 bases at J, with 14 bases between. The CDR3 has 14 residues. The germline gives CDR1 GTSNPN, CDR2 SVGIG (reference sequence). CDR3 region: CAWSPGPGYYEQYF. Here the CDR3 DNA reads TGTGCCTGGAGTCCGGGACCTGGATACTACGAGCAGTACTTC.

A note on this clone: Other DNA sequences from this sample encode an identical CDR3 as well. The gene calls are TRBV30 and TRBJ2-2; no clear D. Trimming shortened V by 0 bases and J by 5 bases, and 7 bases separated the two germline ends. The CDR3 length is 13 residues. Per the germline V gene, CDR1 is GTSNPN and CDR2 is SVGIG (reference sequence). In nucleotides, the CDR3 is TGTGCCTGGAGTGTGGGGTATACCGGGGAGCTGTTTTTT. This sequence encodes CAWSVGYTGELFF.

This clone was observed a few times. The chain has TRBV29-1 and TRBJ2-5; tentatively, D is TRBD2 (6 bases). V lost 4 bases and J lost 3, with 9 bases in between. Looked up from germline, CDR1 is SQVTM and CDR2 is ANQGSEA. This CDR3 comprises 12 residues. The chain's CDR3 is CSVGLGKETQYF. CDR3 nucleotides: TGCAGCGTTGGACTAGGAAAAGAGACCCAGTACTTC.

V is TRBV7-3 and J is TRBJ1-2; D gene uncertain. Germline CDR1 reads SGHTA; CDR2 reads FQGTGA. The CDR3 has 10 residues. V shed 2 bases and J shed 8 bases, with 3 bases lying between them. The CDR3 here is CASSLGGYTF. The CDR3, as DNA: TGTGCCAGCAGCTTAGGCGGCTACACCTTC.

As DNA, the CDR3 is TGCGCCAGCAGCTTCCAGATCGGGGAGCAGTTCTTC. Translated: CASSFQIGEQFF. The V call is TRBV5-1, the J call TRBJ2-1; D remains unclear. The germline gives CDR1 SGHRS, CDR2 YFSETQ. This CDR3 has 12 residues. V shed 2 bases and J shed 10 bases, with 10 bases lying between them.

The chain uses TRBV18 and TRBJ1-5; TRBD1 is a possible D gene (5 bases). Per germline, CDR1 KGHSH and CDR2 LQKENI. The CDR3 runs to 13 residues. V was cut by 4 bases and J by 8 bases, with 12 bases left in between. CDR3 residues: CASSLRDSEPQHF. Written as DNA, the CDR3 is TGTGCCAGCTCACTCAGGGACTCCGAGCCCCAGCATTTT.

This clone was seen just once. The gene calls are TRBV29-1 and TRBJ2-1, with TRBD1 identical over 7 bases. The CDR3 runs 12 residues. With V trimmed by 8 bases and J by 6 bases, 7 bases remained unmatched. The germline V gene encodes CDR1 SQVTM and CDR2 ANQGSEA. Here the CDR3 reads CSTSGTANEQFF. CDR3 DNA: TGCAGCACATCCGGGACAGCCAATGAGCAGTTCTTC.

The chain carries TRBV5-1 and TRBJ2-5, with D uncertain. The ends were cut back, 4 bases at V and 2 bases at J, with 15 bases in the middle. This CDR3 has 15 amino acids. Germline V lookup: CDR1 SGHRS, CDR2 YFSETQ. CDR3 sequence reads: CASSVAFGEQETQYF. CDR3 bases: TGCGCCAGCAGCGTGGCCTTTGGGGAACAAGAGACCCAGTACTTC.

V usage is TRBV2 and J usage is TRBJ2-3, with 9 bases lining up with TRBD2. CDR3 length equals 17 residues. From germline, CDR1 is SNHLY and CDR2 FYNNEI. Trimming at V came to 7 bases and at J to 0 bases, leaving 11 bases not matched to a gene. The CDR3 spells CASTDLAGTSSTDTQYF. The CDR3 DNA is TGTGCCAGCACGGATCTAGCGGGGACCTCTAGCACAGATACGCAGTATTTT.

The chain joins TRBV6-5 to TRBJ1-5; D unclear. Trimming pared 5 bases from V and 7 bases from J, leaving 12 bases between. Germline loops: CDR1 MNHEY, CDR2 SVGAGI. CDR3 size: 13 residues. The CDR3 nucleotides read TGTGCCAGCAGTCCTGAGGCCACACAGCCCCAGCATTTT. It codes for CASSPEATQPQHF.

The chain uses TRBV25-1 and TRBJ1-2, with D maybe TRBD1 (5 bases). CDR1 is MGHDK and CDR2 is SYGVNS in the germline V gene. The CDR3 extends over 16 amino acids. V was pared by 3 bases and J by 6 bases, with 20 bases between. CDR3: CASSEGDYRDRNGYTF. The CDR3 bases are TGTGCCAGCAGTGAGGGGGATTACAGAGACCGAAATGGCTACACCTTC.

This clone has a single count. V and J are TRBV30 and TRBJ2-1, with 8 bases identical to TRBD2. The CDR3 totals 13 residues. Germline CDR1 and CDR2: GTSNPN and SVGIG (reference sequence). Germline trimming cut 0 bases from V and 6 bases from J; bases unmatched to any gene: 1. DNA of the CDR3: TGTGCCTGGAGTGTACTAGCGGCCAATGAGCAGTTCTTC. Translation: CAWSVLAANEQFF.

The chain carries TRBV2 and TRBJ1-6; D gene ambiguous. V was shortened by 5 bases and J by 3 bases, with 8 bases between the two germline ends. Germline V gene lookup returns CDR1 SNHLY and CDR2 FYNNEI. CDR3 length equals 14 residues. CDR3 loop: CASSPDYYNSPLHF. CDR3 coding DNA: TGTGCCAGCAGTCCCGACTACTATAATTCACCCCTCCACTTT. Based on the CDR3 plus reference TRBV2 and TRBJ1-6, the full variable domain is EPEVTQTPSHQVTQMGQEVILRCVPISNHLYFYWYRQILGQKVEFLVSFYNNEISEKSEIFDDQFSVERPDGSNFTLKIRSTKLEDSAMYFCASSPDYYNSPLHFGNGTRLTVT.